The T cell receptor beta chain under discussion was sequenced for a study of Ad26.COV2.S vaccination and SARS-CoV-2 variants. Clones were read by immunoSEQ multiplex PCR, and TCRdb kept only the in-frame ones, dropping some. The sample records 430,000 or so clones, roughly 89% being singletons. This CDR3 comprises 19 residues. The germline V gene encodes CDR1 DFQATT and CDR2 SNEGSKA (reference sequence). Germline trimming cut 3 bases from V and 8 bases from J; bases unmatched to any gene: 21. The sample's treatment: 15 to 20 received Ad26.COV2.S at low or high dose, single or two shots; about 5 received placebo; per-sample allocation not given. Collection of the samples took place on day 63 after the first injection of vaccine or placebo.

Sample: peripheral blood, taken in a trial of Ad26.COV2.S vaccine versus placebo. The chain is built from TRBV20-1 and TRBJ2-1; 11 nucleotides align to TRBD2. This clonotype originated in a person between 18 and 65 years old who received the Ad26.COV2.S COVID-19 vaccine or a placebo. The CDR3 is CSASSFTRMRTSGLHEQFF. The CDR3 DNA follows: TGCAGTGCTAGTTCGTTTACTCGGATGCGGACTAGCGGGCTTCATGAGCAGTTCTTC.